These T cell receptor beta chains were read from a single sample in a study of regulatory T cells in long-lasting Graves disease. TCRdb re-called the multiplex PCR reads with MiXCR, one entry per CDR3 protein. The table has approximately 560,000 distinct CDR3 sequences, more than 15% seen once. This sample also belongs to another study, concerning T cells in Graves' hyperthyroidism and ophthalmopathy.

Sequencing was performed on peripheral blood mononuclear cells (PBMCs), taken at new diagnosis, from a patient treated with antithyroid drugs. The receptors shown here come from a man in his late teens or twenties with Graves disease. Each CDR3 is given with its conserved first and last residue. Fields, in order: clone size, V gene, J gene, D gene, CDR3 DNA, CDR3 protein. The D gene is left open where the match is weak. Clone sizes are given selectively: once, few, many, or a class where the clone is expanded.

.,TRBV27,TRBJ1-2,TRBD1,TGTGCCAGCAGTTTCCGACAGGGGGGGAACTATGGCTACACCTTC,CASSFRQGGNYGYTF
many,TRBV5-1,TRBJ2-1,TRBD1,TGCGCCAGCAGATCCGGGACAGGGGGTCACATCATCTACAATGAGCAGTTCTTC,CASRSGTGGHIIYNEQFF
many,TRBV9,TRBJ2-6,.,TGTGCCAGCAGCCCGTACAGGGATTTGGCGCCTGGGGCCAACGTCCTGACTTTC,CASSPYRDLAPGANVLTF
few,TRBV13,TRBJ2-3,TRBD2,TGTGCCAGCAGAAGAGTAGCGGGAGGGGAGGAGACGCAGTATTTT,CASRRVAGGEETQYF
.,TRBV19,TRBJ1-4,.,TGTGCCAGTAGTATAGTTAGCGCTTCTAGGGAAAAACTGTTTTTT,CASSIVSASREKLFF
many,TRBV11-2,TRBJ2-7,TRBD1,TGTGCCAGCAGACGGGGACAGGGGACGTTCCACGAGCAGTACTTC,CASRRGQGTFHEQYF
.,TRBV27,TRBJ2-1,TRBD2,TGTGCCAGCAGTTTAGGACTAGCGGGAGGAAAGGACAATGAGCAGTTCTTC,CASSLGLAGGKDNEQFF
.,TRBV7-9,TRBJ2-1,.,TGTGCCAGCAGCTTATCGGTAGTAACCTACAATGAGCAGTTCTTC,CASSLSVVTYNEQFF
.,TRBV20-1,TRBJ2-6,TRBD2,TGCAGTGCTAGATTTAGCGGGCCAGCTAATAACTCTGGGGCCAACGTCCTGACTTTC,CSARFSGPANNSGANVLTF
many,TRBV2,TRBJ2-5,TRBD2,TGTGCCAGCAGTGAGTGGGTAGCGGGAGCGGCAGAGACCCAGTACTTC,CASSEWVAGAAETQYF
.,TRBV18,TRBJ1-5,TRBD1,TGTGCCAGCTCACCGATCGGGACAGGGGCCGTTGGTTGGCCCCAGCATTTT,CASSPIGTGAVGWPQHF
many,TRBV20-1,TRBJ2-1,TRBD2,TGCAGTGCTAGAGTGAGGGGACTAGCATACAATGAGCAGTTCTTC,CSARVRGLAYNEQFF
.,TRBV6-2/TRBV6-3,TRBJ2-7,TRBD2,TGTGCCAGCAGTCGCGGGACTAGCGGGAGTATACTAGAACTCTACGAGCAGTACTTC,CASSRGTSGSILELYEQYF
many,TRBV27,TRBJ2-7,.,TGTGCCAGCAGCTTCGGGCGAGATTACGAGCAGTACTTC,CASSFGRDYEQYF
.,TRBV19,TRBJ2-3,.,TGTGCCAGTAGTAAAGGGGCCTCTAGCACAGATACGCAGTATTTT,CASSKGASSTDTQYF
.,TRBV11-2,TRBJ2-3,TRBD2,TGTGCCAGCAGCTTGAAGCTAGCGGGAGTCTCTGCAGATACGCAGTATTTT,CASSLKLAGVSADTQYF
many,TRBV28,TRBJ2-7,TRBD2,TGTGCCAGCAGTCTCGTAGAAACTAGCGGGAGGGTCGAGCAGTACTTC,CASSLVETSGRVEQYF
.,TRBV9,TRBJ2-1,.,TGTGCCAGCAGCGTAGGGGGTAGCGAATCCTACAATGAGCAGTTCTTC,CASSVGGSESYNEQFF
few,TRBV30,TRBJ1-3,.,TGTGCCTTTCTCGCCTCTGGAAACACCATATATTTT,CAFLASGNTIYF
few,TRBV5-4,TRBJ1-4,.,TGTGCCAGCAGCTCTCCAGGGTCGGAAAAACTGTTTTTT,CASSSPGSEKLFF
.,TRBV27,TRBJ2-5,TRBD1,TGTGCCAGCAGCGACTTCCGACAGGGGGGAGGAGAGACCCAGTACTTC,CASSDFRQGGGETQYF
few,TRBV28,TRBJ2-2,.,TGTGCCAGCAGCAAAACCGGGACAATGAACACCGGGGAGCTGTTTTTT,CASSKTGTMNTGELFF
many,TRBV2,TRBJ2-1,.,TGTGCCAGCAGCGCCCTAGGGGCTGAGCAGTTCTTC,CASSALGAEQFF
few,TRBV7-3,TRBJ2-7,.,TGTGCCAGCAGCCGGGTACAGGGATACGAGCAGTACTTC,CASSRVQGYEQYF
.,TRBV24-1,TRBJ1-5,.,TGTGCCACCAGTGATCGAAAGGGAGGGAATCAGCCCCAGCATTTT,CATSDRKGGNQPQHF
many,TRBV2,TRBJ1-1,.,TGTGCCAGCAGTGAATGGGCGAACACTGAAGCTTTCTTT,CASSEWANTEAFF
.,TRBV9,TRBJ1-5,.,TGTGCCAGCAGCGTAGGCGGGGGGAGCGGAACTAGCAATCAGCCCCAGCATTTT,CASSVGGGSGTSNQPQHF
few,TRBV6-1,TRBJ1-1,.,TGTGCCAGCAGACGGGGAATTTACACTGAAGCTTTCTTT,CASRRGIYTEAFF
.,TRBV6-5,TRBJ1-2,.,TGTGCCAGCAGTTACACTAAAACAAGTGACTATGGCTACACCTTC,CASSYTKTSDYGYTF
many,TRBV6-2/TRBV6-3,TRBJ1-5,.,TGTGCCAGCAGGAACCTGGACAAGGATCAGCCCCAGCATTTT,CASRNLDKDQPQHF
.,TRBV6-1,TRBJ2-3,.,TGTGCCAGCAGTGAAGCGCAGGGGAGGGTCACAGATACGCAGTATTTT,CASSEAQGRVTDTQYF
many,TRBV28,TRBJ1-2,.,TGTGCCAGCAGGCCGGACGGAACAGCTAACTATGGCTACACCTTC,CASRPDGTANYGYTF
few,TRBV6-5,TRBJ2-3,.,TGTGCCAGCAGTTCCCCCGGGACCCTCGTGGATACGCAGTATTTT,CASSSPGTLVDTQYF
few,TRBV3-1,TRBJ1-4,TRBD1,TGTGCCAGCAGCCACTGGGACAGGACATTAACTAATGAAAAACTGTTTTTT,CASSHWDRTLTNEKLFF
many,TRBV11-2,TRBJ1-5,.,TGTGCCAGCAGCTTCAGCGGAAAGGTCAATCAGCCCCAGCATTTT,CASSFSGKVNQPQHF